These T cell receptor beta chains were read from a single sample in a study of T-cell memory formation after mild COVID-19. MiXCR, applied by TCRdb to the 5' RACE reads, yields one record per CDR3 protein. This table holds fewer than 110,000 distinct CDR3 sequences, under 15% found once. Sequenced: PBMCs or a T cell subset sorted from them (not recorded which). These receptors all come from a man younger than 35 who had mild COVID-19 (a few samples of this study predate the infection). Cell type and time point are not known. The CDR3 runs from the conserved cysteine through the conserved F or W. The D gene is left open where the match is weak. Not all rows give a size; the values are once, few, many and, for expanded clones, a class.

J gene,D gene,V gene,clone size,CDR3 protein,CDR3 DNA
TRBJ2-1,-,TRBV5-1,-,CASSSGQGTYNEQFF,TGCGCCAGCAGCTCGGGGCAGGGTACCTACAATGAGCAGTTCTTC
TRBJ2-5,TRBD2,TRBV4-3,-,CASSQGGSGVEETQYF,TGCGCCAGCAGCCAAGGTGGTAGCGGGGTCGAAGAGACCCAGTACTTC
TRBJ2-7,-,TRBV7-8,few,CASSPPAAQGPQYF,TGTGCCAGCAGCCCCCCGGCTGCACAGGGCCCGCAGTACTTC
TRBJ2-1,-,TRBV12-3/TRBV12-4,-,CASSLGPGVQAEQFF,TGTGCCAGCAGTTTAGGTCCAGGAGTCCAAGCTGAGCAGTTCTTC
TRBJ2-1,TRBD1,TRBV7-8,-,CASSPQGAIRQFF,TGTGCCAGCAGCCCTCAGGGGGCGATTCGGCAGTTCTTC
TRBJ1-2,TRBD1,TRBV9,-,CASSGSGQARDGYTF,TGTGCCAGCAGCGGGTCGGGACAGGCGCGGGATGGCTACACCTTC
TRBJ1-1,-,TRBV15,-,CATNQNMNTEAFF,TGTGCCACCAACCAGAACATGAACACTGAAGCTTTCTTT
TRBJ2-7,-,TRBV23-1,-,CASTPPGRSNEQYF,TGCGCCAGCACCCCACCGGGGAGGTCTAACGAGCAGTACTTC
TRBJ1-3,-,TRBV29-1,-,CSAHYSGNTIYF,TGCAGCGCCCACTACTCTGGAAACACCATATATTTT
TRBJ1-1,TRBD1,TRBV5-6,few,CASGNIPWIHRGDTEAFF,TGTGCCAGCGGCAATATCCCGTGGATACACAGGGGAGATACTGAAGCTTTCTTT
TRBJ1-1,-,TRBV6-6,-,CASSDGSLGTEAFF,TGTGCCAGCAGTGACGGGTCTCTGGGCACTGAAGCTTTCTTT
TRBJ2-1,-,TRBV7-2,-,CASSRTDGRNEQFF,TGTGCCAGCAGCCGCACGGACGGTAGGAATGAGCAGTTCTTC
TRBJ1-3,TRBD1,TRBV25-1,-,CASSGRDRAGNTIYF,TGTGCCAGCAGTGGCCGGGACAGGGCTGGAAACACCATATATTTT
TRBJ2-1,-,TRBV20-1,-,CSARDLILGDEQFF,TGCAGTGCTAGAGATCTGATCTTAGGGGATGAGCAGTTCTTC
TRBJ2-7,-,TRBV6-1,-,CASSEAPRQEIYEQYF,TGTGCCAGCAGTGAGGCCCCAAGGCAGGAGATCTACGAGCAGTACTTC
TRBJ2-3,TRBD2,TRBV6-4,many,CASSEGTSGGTDTQYF,TGTGCCAGCAGTGAGGGGACTAGCGGGGGCACAGATACGCAGTATTTT
TRBJ2-7,-,TRBV6-2/TRBV6-3,-,CASSWDRFHEQYF,TGTGCCAGCAGCTGGGACCGGTTCCACGAGCAGTACTTC
TRBJ1-2,TRBD1,TRBV7-2,once,CASRGDRGGYGYTF,TGTGCCAGCCGCGGGGACAGGGGTGGCTATGGCTACACCTTC
TRBJ2-7,TRBD1,TRBV29-1,-,CSVEGQGYEQYF,TGCAGCGTTGAAGGACAGGGATACGAGCAGTACTTC
TRBJ2-7,-,TRBV7-9,few,CASSFRDNEQYF,TGTGCCAGCAGCTTCCGGGACAACGAGCAGTACTTC
TRBJ1-4,TRBD1,TRBV7-2,few,CASSSSYRDRRNEKLFF,TGTGCCAGCAGCTCTAGCTATCGGGACAGGCGTAATGAAAAACTGTTTTTT
TRBJ2-1,TRBD1,TRBV29-1,-,CSVRGTRTGADYNEQFF,TGCAGCGTTAGGGGGACAAGGACAGGGGCCGACTACAATGAGCAGTTCTTC
TRBJ2-5,-,TRBV4-1,-,CASSLRGVPQETQYF,TGCGCCAGCAGCCTCCGGGGAGTACCGCAAGAGACCCAGTACTTC
TRBJ2-2,TRBD1,TRBV5-1,-,CASRRDSANTGELFF,TGCGCCAGCAGACGGGACAGCGCGAACACCGGGGAGCTGTTTTTT
TRBJ2-5,-,TRBV9,few,CASSVSRGGETQYF,TGTGCCAGCAGCGTAAGCAGGGGAGGAGAGACCCAGTACTTC
TRBJ2-3,TRBD1,TRBV4-1,few,CASSHLDRGPEDTQYF,TGCGCCAGCAGCCACCTAGACAGGGGCCCCGAGGATACGCAGTATTTT
TRBJ1-2,-,TRBV4-1,few,CASSQASSDFSGGYTF,TGCGCCAGCAGCCAAGCCTCATCCGATTTTAGTGGTGGCTACACCTTC
TRBJ2-3,TRBD2,TRBV5-1,-,CASSLGRGGLADTDTQYF,TGCGCCAGCAGCTTGGGTCGGGGGGGCCTAGCGGACACAGATACGCAGTATTTT
TRBJ2-3,-,TRBV4-3,-,CASSQDWDGGGTDTQYF,TGCGCCAGCAGCCAAGATTGGGACGGCGGAGGCACAGATACGCAGTATTTT